This T cell receptor (beta chain) was found in a study of multiple sclerosis patients with progressive multifocal leukoencephalopathy. Some clones are missing from TCRdb's copy, which holds only in-frame ones; the method was immunoSEQ multiplex PCR. The data hold fewer than 35,000 clones, with about 90% observed a single time. General study results and limits: Clones expanded at PML were already present before and during natalizumab.

As for this clone: Its specificity is unknown.

Time point specified: time of PML onset. CDR1 SGDLS and CDR2 YYNGEE come from the germline V gene. This CDR3 region has 12 residues. V lost 2 bases and J lost 10; bases outside the gene matches: 3. This chain joins TRBV9 and TRBJ1-1; 9 bases align to TRBD1. The source was PBMCs, collected from a patient treated with natalizumab. The receptor was derived from a human donor with progressive multifocal leukoencephalopathy. CDR3 protein: CASSVGTGRAFF. The DNA for the CDR3 is TGTGCCAGCAGCGTCGGGACAGGGAGAGCTTTCTTT.